This entry features one TCR beta chain sequence. Its target is unknown. The source of the sample is a study of circulating and synovial CD4+ cells in juvenile arthritis. Study-level points and caveats: Circulating pathogenic-like lymphocytes shared a substantially higher fraction of CDR3 sequences with synovium than bulk blood. T cell genome counts differed by at least an order of magnitude between CPL and CD4 samples.

Sequenced samples came from active juvenile idiopathic arthritis patients. Trimming shortened V by 7 bases and J by 0 bases, and 11 bases separated the two germline ends. This CDR3 has 14 amino acids. Germline loops: CDR1 MNHNS, CDR2 SASEGT. TCRdb keeps only in-frame clones here, not all; method: immunoSEQ multiplex PCR. This sample has about 33,000 clones, with about 96% found just once. The material sequenced was CD4+ T cells from blood. The receptor comes from a human donor with juvenile idiopathic arthritis. The chain links TRBV6-1 to TRBJ2-3; D unresolved. CDR3 sequence: CASIRTTSTDTQYF. CDR3 nucleotides: TGTGCCAGCATTCGAACGACTAGCACAGATACGCAGTATTTT.